A selection of T cell receptor beta chains follows, all from one sample in a study of cytomegalovirus exposure and HLA in healthy donors. Assay used: immunoSEQ multiplex PCR; TCRdb lists only in-frame clones, some missing. The data show roughly 140,000 clones, about 80% seen once. Sequencing was carried out using PBMCs. These receptors came from a male donor in good health and CMV-seronegative. Each CDR3 is given without its conserved first and last residue. Fields, in order: CDR3 protein, V gene, CDR3 length, J gene.

ASSLRTGAEGTEAF | TRBV7-6 | 14 | TRBJ1-1
ASSLAGTAGSNQPQH | TRBV7-9 | 15 | TRBJ1-5
DSSLTRANSPLH | TRBV7-2 | 12 | TRBJ1-6
ARSPQGNRSPLH | TRBV5-3 | 12 | TRBJ1-6
ASSYYENTEAF | TRBV27 | 11 | TRBJ1-1
ASSLQGRQY | TRBV28 | 9 | TRBJ2-7
ASGLPLQHYGYT | TRBV12-5 | 12 | TRBJ1-2
ASSQGRGRGSTEAF | TRBV4-3 | 14 | TRBJ1-1
ASSRTGGPGNTIY | TRBV6-1 | 13 | TRBJ1-3
ASSSDSSNQPQH | TRBV6-6 | 12 | TRBJ1-5
ASSIVETGSNGYT | TRBV19 | 13 | TRBJ1-2
ASTGLAGETQY | TRBV2 | 11 | TRBJ2-5
ASSWRPGQGANIQY | TRBV7-2 | 14 | TRBJ2-4
ASRAETVSPLH | TRBV19 | 11 | TRBJ1-6
ARQKVEGGNTIY | TRBV2 | 12 | TRBJ1-3
ASSPNGGQLTGELF | TRBV27 | 14 | TRBJ2-2
AIRLGQGTSEAF | TRBV10-3 | 12 | TRBJ1-1
ASSYGGFGNQPQH | TRBV6-6 | 13 | TRBJ1-5
ASRRQGSYGYT | TRBV6-1 | 11 | TRBJ1-2
ASSFLPQGEKLF | TRBV7-6 | 12 | TRBJ1-4
ASSTYLGQGAYNEQF | TRBV19 | 15 | TRBJ2-1
ASSQGRGEVDTGELF | TRBV4-2 | 15 | TRBJ2-2